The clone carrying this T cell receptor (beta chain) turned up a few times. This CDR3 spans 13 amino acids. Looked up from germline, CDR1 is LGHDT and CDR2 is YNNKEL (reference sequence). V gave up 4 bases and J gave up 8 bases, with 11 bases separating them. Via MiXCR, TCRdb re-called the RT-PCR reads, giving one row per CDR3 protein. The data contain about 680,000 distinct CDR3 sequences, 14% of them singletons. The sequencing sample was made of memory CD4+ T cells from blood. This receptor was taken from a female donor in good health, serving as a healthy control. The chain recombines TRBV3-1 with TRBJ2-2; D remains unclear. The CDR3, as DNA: TGTGCCAGCAGCCTCCAGCGAACGGGGGAGCTGTTTTTT. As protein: CASSLQRTGELFF.